This entry lists 10 T cell receptor beta chains sequenced from one sample in a study of blood T cell repertoires in COVID-19 (dated by TCRdb to 2020 to 2021). Library method: the immunoSEQ multiplex PCR assay. TCRdb mirrors the immuneACCESS table, restricted to in-frame sequences. Some clones are absent from its copies; in checked studies, under half trace to an unresolved V gene, and the reason for the others is unknown. The sample profile shows about 370,000 clones; about 90% of them were found once. The ten top clones hold approximately 3% of the sample. The specimen was peripheral blood. The receptors were gathered from a woman in her 30s with COVID-19, enrolled during active disease.

J is TRBJ2-3 and V is TRBV19, with TRBD2 matching 7 bases. Germline CDR1 and CDR2: LNHDA and SQIVND (reference sequence). This CDR3 contains 15 residues. Germline trimming cut 5 bases from V and 2 bases from J; bases unmatched to any gene: 7. This CDR3 reads CASSGYGGSTDTQYF. The CDR3 DNA is TGTGCCAGTAGTGGTTACGGGGGGTCCACAGATACGCAGTATTTT.

The V gene is TRBV10-3, the J gene TRBJ1-5, with D maybe TRBD1 (5 bases). The germline V and J ends were trimmed by 10 bases and 2 bases, with 15 bases remaining between them. The germline gives CDR1 ENHRY, CDR2 SYGVKD. The CDR3 is 14 amino acids. This chain's CDR3 is CATDGGGGNQPQHF. CDR3 nucleotides: TGTGCCACCGACGGTGGGGGGGGCAATCAGCCCCAGCATTTT.

The chain links TRBV19 to TRBJ1-4; weak D call: TRBD1 (5 bases). Germline V gene data show CDR1 as LNHDA and CDR2 as SQIVND (reference sequence). The V end lost 4 bases, the J end lost 1 base, and 13 bases lay between the germline ends. The CDR3 loop spans 16 amino acids. DNA of the CDR3: TGTGCCAGTAGTACTCTGGTGGGGGGAACTAATGAAAAACTGTTTTTT. Translated: CASSTLVGGTNEKLFF.

The chain employs TRBV6-2 or TRBV6-3 and TRBJ2-7, with D unclear. V dropped 5 bases and J dropped 4 bases, with 12 bases sitting between them. The CDR3 totals 13 residues. Germline lookup yields CDR1 MNHEY and CDR2 SVGEGT. This CDR3 reads CASSPREEYEQYV. CDR3 in DNA: TGTGCCAGCAGTCCCCGAGAAGAGTACGAGCAGTACGTC.

The chain is built from TRBV4-3 and TRBJ2-3; D is uncertain. V gave up 2 bases and J gave up 2 bases, with 11 bases separating them. Per the germline V gene, CDR1 is LGHNA and CDR2 is YSLEER. CDR3 length equals 15 residues. The CDR3 loop is CASSQSLQITDTQYF. In DNA, the CDR3 is TGCGCCAGCAGCCAAAGCTTACAGATCACAGATACGCAGTATTTT.

The V call is TRBV3-1 (or the pseudogene TRBV3-2), the J call TRBJ1-5, with TRBD1 matching 11 bases. The CDR3 runs 18 residues. In germline, CDR1 is LGHDT, CDR2 YNNKEL (reference sequence). V trimming: 4 bases; J trimming: 6 bases; junction bases outside the gene matches: 14. The CDR3 loop reads CASSPRVLGTGGGQPQHF. The CDR3 DNA reads as TGTGCCAGCAGCCCTCGGGTCTTGGGGACAGGGGGGGGTCAGCCCCAGCATTTT.

The chain uses TRBV6-6 and TRBJ1-2; 12 positions match TRBD1. Germline assignment: CDR1 MNHNY and CDR2 SVGAGI (reference sequence). The junction had 12 bases not matched to a gene; V was cut back by 5 bases and J by 8 bases. The CDR3 is made up of 16 amino acids. The DNA for the CDR3 is TGTGCCAGCAGTCGAACCGGGACAGGGGGCACGGGGGGCTACACCTTC. This gives the protein CASSRTGTGGTGGYTF.

V gene TRBV27 combines with J gene TRBJ2-1, with 9 bases fitting TRBD1. Germline CDR1 and CDR2: MNHEY and SMNVEV (reference sequence). The CDR3 covers 14 residues. J gave up 6 bases and V 10 bases, and 10 bases lay outside the gene matches. CDR3 loop: CATSRDREINEQFF. The DNA for the CDR3 is TGTGCCACCTCTAGGGACAGGGAAATCAATGAGCAGTTCTTC.

The chain couples TRBV5-6 to TRBJ2-7, with TRBD1 identical over 7 bases. This CDR3 spans 13 amino acids. Germline CDR1 reads SGHDT; CDR2 reads YYEEEE. J was trimmed by 4 bases and V by 4 bases; bases with no gene match: 5. As DNA, the CDR3 is TGTGCCAGCAGCGACAGGGTAGTGTACGAGCAGTACTTC. Amino acids: CASSDRVVYEQYF.

The chain links TRBV11-3 to TRBJ2-1; 7 nucleotides line up with TRBD2. This CDR3 is built from 14 residues. The junction had 6 bases not matched to a gene; V was cut back by 5 bases and J by 5 bases. The germline gives CDR1 SGHNT, CDR2 YENEEA. Here the CDR3 reads CASSGGSSHNEQFF. The DNA of the CDR3 is TGTGCCAGCAGCGGCGGGAGTAGCCACAATGAGCAGTTCTTC. Filled out from reference TRBV11-3 and TRBJ2-1, the complete variable domain reads EAGVVQSPRYKIIEKKQPVAFWCNPISGHNTLYWYLQNLGQGPELLIRYENEEAVDDSQLPKDRFSAERLKGVDSTLKIQPAELGDSAVYLCASSGGSSHNEQFFGPGTRLTVL.